Shown below are 32 T cell receptor beta chains from a single sample sequenced in a study of T cells expressing NK-cell markers. TCRdb re-called the 5' RACE reads; one entry per CDR3 protein, DNA not given. This table holds about 180,000 distinct CDR3 sequences. Material: blood T cells: a sorted CD56 or NKG2C T cell subset, CD4+ or CD8+ T cells, or bulk PBMC T cells (not recorded which). These TCRs come from a man aged 18 to 69 in good health.

The chain couples TRBV27 to TRBJ1-1; with no DNA, the TCRdb D assignment of TRBD1 cannot be verified. The CDR3 is 13 residues long. CDR1 and CDR2 from the germline V gene are MNHEY and SMNVEV (reference sequence). CDR3 residues: CASSTSAHTEAFF.

This chain uses TRBV19 with TRBJ1-2; TCRdb reports TRBD1, a call that lacks DNA to check it against. The CDR3 extends over 15 amino acids. Germline CDR1 LNHDA, CDR2 SQIVND (reference sequence). CDR3 sequence: CASSIAAVTGLGYTF. Full variable domain (outside the CDR3, taken from reference TRBV19 and TRBJ1-2): DGGITQSPKYLFRKEGQNVTLSCEQNLNHDAMYWYRQDPGQGLRLIYYSQIVNDFQKGDIAEGYSVSREKKESFPLTVTSAQKNPTAFYLCASSIAAVTGLGYTFGSGTRLTVV.

The chain is built from TRBV19 and TRBJ1-6. Germline V gene data show CDR1 as LNHDA and CDR2 as SQIVND (reference sequence). CDR3 size: 14 residues. CDR3 residues: CASSIAGLQSPLHF. The full variable domain, with the rest looked up from reference TRBV19 and TRBJ1-6, is DGGITQSPKYLFRKEGQNVTLSCEQNLNHDAMYWYRQDPGQGLRLIYYSQIVNDFQKGDIAEGYSVSREKKESFPLTVTSAQKNPTAFYLCASSIAGLQSPLHFGNGTRLTVT.

The V gene is TRBV10-3, the J gene TRBJ1-4; TCRdb names TRBD1, which stays unverified in the absence of DNA. From germline, CDR1 is ENHRY and CDR2 SYGVKD. The CDR3 has 16 amino acids. The CDR3: CAISDSQGLYNEKLFF.

This chain's CDR3 is CASSLIGASGNEQFF. V usage is TRBV27 and J usage is TRBJ2-1; as DNA is missing, the TRBD2 call by TCRdb cannot be tested. The CDR3 has 15 residues. CDR1 MNHEY and CDR2 SMNVEV come from the germline V gene (reference sequence).

The V and J genes are TRBV5-8 and TRBJ1-1; without DNA, the TCRdb call of TRBD1 cannot be checked. Germline V lookup: CDR1 SGHTS, CDR2 YDEGEE. The CDR3 is 14 residues long. The CDR3 loop is CASSFGQFGSGAFF.

The rearrangement links TRBV19 to TRBJ1-2; absent DNA, TCRdb's TRBD1 call cannot be checked. The CDR3 has 14 amino acids. Germline-derived CDR1 and CDR2 are LNHDA and SQIVND (reference sequence). CDR3 in amino acids: CASSIGDSNYGYTF.

V usage is TRBV5-4 and J usage is TRBJ2-6; TCRdb indicates TRBD1, and absent DNA this call remains unverified. The CDR3 spans 15 residues. Germline CDR1 and CDR2: SGHNT and YYREEE (reference sequence). This chain's CDR3 is CASSSRDSGANVLTF. Full variable domain (remainder filled in from reference TRBV5-4 and TRBJ2-6): ETGVTQSPTHLIKTRGQQVTLRCSSQSGHNTVSWYQQALGQGPQFIFQYYREEENGRGNFPPRFSGLQFPNYSSELNVNALELDDSALYLCASSSRDSGANVLTFGAGSRLTVL.

This chain links TRBV7-9 with TRBJ2-1. The CDR3 runs 14 residues. Germline assignment: CDR1 SEHNR and CDR2 FQNEAQ (reference sequence). CDR3 protein: CASSLFEQSWEQFF.

This rearrangement joins TRBV29-1 to TRBJ2-7; TCRdb designates TRBD2, a call that cannot be tested without DNA. Germline V gene data show CDR1 as SQVTM and CDR2 as ANQGSEA. CDR3 length: 15 amino acids. This CDR3 is CSVDIGSGGTYEQYF.

CDR3: CASSLGTGFLNTEAFF. This sequence joins TRBV5-6 and TRBJ1-1; TCRdb's D call of TRBD1 is untestable without DNA. Germline CDR1 is SGHDT and CDR2 is YYEEEE. The CDR3 runs to 16 residues.

The chain joins TRBV10-3 to TRBJ2-2; the TCRdb call, TRBD2, lacks DNA for checking. Germline loops: CDR1 ENHRY, CDR2 SYGVKD. The CDR3 has 15 amino acids. This chain's CDR3 is CAISDSGGNTGELFF.

The CDR3 spells CASSLTTGLREQYF. The chain joins TRBV12-3 or TRBV12-4 to TRBJ2-7; checking the TCRdb D call of TRBD1 is not possible without DNA. The CDR3 sequence is 14 residues long.

The chain carries TRBV19 and TRBJ2-7; no DNA is available, so the TRBD1 call from TCRdb remains unchecked. This CDR3 spans 14 amino acids. Germline lookup yields CDR1 LNHDA and CDR2 SQIVND (reference sequence). The CDR3 is CASSDQDTSSEQYF.

The chain is built from TRBV6-5 and TRBJ2-1; as DNA is missing, the TRBD1 call by TCRdb cannot be tested. The CDR3 spans 15 residues. Germline V CDR1 and CDR2: MNHEY, SVGAGI. The CDR3 spells CASSYSQTGANEQFF.

The chain joins TRBV28 to TRBJ2-7; with no DNA, the TCRdb D assignment of TRBD1 cannot be verified. CDR3 size: 14 residues. The germline CDR1 and CDR2 sequences are MDHEN and SYDVKM. The CDR3 loop is CASRGDSRPYEQYF.

V usage is TRBV2 and J usage is TRBJ1-1. Germline CDR1 is SNHLY and CDR2 is FYNNEI. This CDR3 spans 13 amino acids. The CDR3 region is CASSESLNTEAFF.

The J gene is TRBJ2-1, the V gene TRBV7-6; TCRdb designates TRBD2, a call that cannot be tested without DNA. The CDR3 contains 15 residues. The germline CDR1 and CDR2 sequences are SGHVS and FNYEAQ. CDR3 amino acids: CASSALVTSYNEQFF.

The V call is TRBV7-9, the J call TRBJ2-3; as DNA is missing, the TRBD1 call by TCRdb cannot be tested. Germline V gene data show CDR1 as SEHNR and CDR2 as FQNEAQ (reference sequence). This CDR3 is 17 amino acids long. CDR3: CASSRRDRGSPTDTQYF.

V is TRBV6-6 and J is TRBJ2-1; TCRdb designates TRBD2, a call that cannot be tested without DNA. Germline loops: CDR1 MNHNY, CDR2 SVGAGI (reference sequence). The CDR3 is made up of 13 amino acids. CDR3 sequence: CASSWGLNNEQFF.

The CDR3: CASRGTHRGRGGAEAFF. V usage is TRBV5-6 and J usage is TRBJ1-1; TCRdb designates TRBD1, a call that cannot be tested without DNA. The CDR3 has 17 amino acids. Germline V lookup: CDR1 SGHDT, CDR2 YYEEEE.

This sequence joins TRBV29-1 and TRBJ2-5; TCRdb lists TRBD1, though no DNA is available to test this call. This CDR3 comprises 15 residues. In germline, CDR1 is SQVTM, CDR2 ANQGSEA. CDR3 loop: CSVENWGQAQETQYF.

V gene TRBV29-1 combines with J gene TRBJ2-7; TCRdb's D call of TRBD1 is untestable without DNA. The CDR3 totals 13 residues. Looked up from germline, CDR1 is SQVTM and CDR2 is ANQGSEA. CDR3: CSFLTAHSYEQYF.

V is TRBV11-2 and J is TRBJ2-3; TCRdb names TRBD1, which stays unverified in the absence of DNA. Germline V gene lookup returns CDR1 SGHAT and CDR2 FQNNGV. This CDR3 is built from 14 residues. The CDR3 is CASSRDRSTDTQYF.

The genes are TRBV18 and TRBJ1-2; TCRdb outputs TRBD1, but without DNA this stays unchecked. The CDR3 consists of 14 residues. Germline assignment: CDR1 KGHSH and CDR2 LQKENI. The CDR3 spells CASSPLGRGYGYTF.

This chain connects TRBV5-4 to TRBJ1-6; checking the TCRdb D call of TRBD1 is not possible without DNA. The CDR3 extends over 15 amino acids. Germline assignment: CDR1 SGHNT and CDR2 YYREEE (reference sequence). The chain's CDR3 is CASSISTGSGSPLHF.

The chain's CDR3 is CSVEQLNTGELFF. The chain is built from TRBV29-1 and TRBJ2-2. The CDR3 is 13 amino acids. The germline V gene has CDR1 SQVTM and CDR2 ANQGSEA.

V is TRBV4-2 and J is TRBJ1-2. The CDR3 spans 17 residues. Germline V lookup: CDR1 LGHNA, CDR2 YNFKEQ. The CDR3 spells CASSQDVVGQINYGYTF.

The V call is TRBV5-1, the J call TRBJ1-1; the D call from TCRdb, TRBD1, cannot be confirmed without DNA. The CDR3 length is 16 residues. The V gene's germline CDR1 is SGHRS and CDR2 YFSETQ. CDR3 region: CASSPISTGMRTEAFF. The variable domain in full, with the rest retrieved from reference TRBV5-1 and TRBJ1-1, is KAGVTQTPRYLIKTRGQQVTLSCSPISGHRSVSWYQQTPGQGLQFLFEYFSETQRNKGNFPGRFSGRQFSNSRSEMNVSTLELGDSALYLCASSPISTGMRTEAFFGQGTRLTVV.

The rearrangement joins TRBV5-1 to TRBJ2-1; no DNA is available, so the TRBD2 call from TCRdb remains unchecked. Germline lookup yields CDR1 SGHRS and CDR2 YFSETQ. The CDR3 totals 16 residues. CDR3 amino acids: CASSWEAGSAYNEQFF.

This chain joins TRBV12-3 or TRBV12-4 and TRBJ1-2; absent DNA, TCRdb's TRBD1 call cannot be checked. The CDR3 loop spans 17 amino acids. CDR3 region: CASSLSVGQGKNYGYTF.

The genes are TRBV3-1 and TRBJ2-5; the D call from TCRdb, TRBD2, cannot be confirmed without DNA. The germline gives CDR1 LGHDT, CDR2 YNNKEL (reference sequence). The CDR3 length is 22 residues. This CDR3 reads CASSQDWVVDPSGGVRFRTQYF.